The T cell receptor (beta chain) under discussion was sequenced for a study of a mutant IDH1 vaccine in newly diagnosed glioma. For the study at large: Previous treatment comprised radiotherapy, temozolomide, or both, mostly both.

Repertoires were generated with immunoSEQ multiplex PCR, while TCRdb's copy carries only in-frame clones and drops some. This table has tens of thousands of clones, approximately 82% appearing once. Stated time point: baseline, week 1 (first vaccination visit). Treatment denoted: pre-vaccination baseline after standard-of-care therapy. Each donor presented with a new WHO grade 3 or 4 astrocytoma that tested IDH1-mutant and showed ATRX loss. Germline-derived CDR1 and CDR2 are MNHEY and SVGAGI. This CDR3 has 13 residues. With 5 bases clipped from V and 5 bases from J, the junction kept 4 bases outside the gene matches.

The rearrangement uses TRBV6-5 and TRBJ2-7, with TRBD1 identical over 9 bases. The sample was peripheral blood mononuclear cells (PBMCs), taken from a glioma patient treated with radiotherapy, temozolomide or both. The source is a woman between 18 and 30 years old with glioma. Some clones in this sample may be carry-over from other donors' samples. The CDR3, as DNA: TGTGCCAGCAGTCGGGACAGGGTACACGAGCAGTACTTC. This gives the protein CASSRDRVHEQYF.